The 28 T cell receptor beta chains below were found in one sample sequenced in a study of tumor-infiltrating lymphocytes in primary liver carcinoma. TCR beta cDNA was prepared out of approximately 470 ng total RNA by means of a constant-region primer. Libraries of TCR beta came from three nested multiplex PCR rounds with slightly modified ARM-PCR. Researchers ran the first two PCR rounds for roughly 11 cycles each with TRBV1-TRBV30 forward primers and a C-beta reverse primer. TCRdb re-called the multiplex PCR reads with MiXCR, one entry per CDR3 protein. The data contain about 210,000 distinct CDR3 sequences, about 65% of them singletons. Germline DNA was also extracted, and blood RNA derived from unsorted whole blood. Sequenced: peripheral blood. Receptors originate from a woman aged 55-70 years with primary liver carcinoma and hepatitis B virus infection.

Turning to this clonotype: A much larger clonotype is one base distant, so this may be a read error. V usage is TRBV6-5 and J usage is TRBJ2-1; possibly TRBD1 for D (6 bases). CDR3 length equals 14 residues. Germline loops: CDR1 MNHEY, CDR2 SVGAGI. V was cut by 5 bases and J by 12 bases, with 20 bases left in between. The CDR3 DNA is TGTGCCAGCAGTGATACCGGGACATCAAGTGGGCAGTTCTTC. This sequence encodes CASSDTGTSSGQFF.

The chain couples TRBV11-2 to TRBJ2-1; no definite D call. The V end was cut by 0 bases, the J end by 8 bases, with 8 bases between. There are 13 residues in the CDR3. Germline lookup yields CDR1 SGHAT and CDR2 FQNNGV. Here the CDR3 DNA reads TGTGCCAGCAGCTTAGATCCCTTGTATGAGCAGTTCTTC. Protein sequence: CASSLDPLYEQFF.

V gene TRBV5-8 combines with J gene TRBJ2-2; D call uncertain. Deletions cut 0 bases from V and 2 bases from J, with 14 bases between. From germline, CDR1 is SGHTS and CDR2 YDEGEE. The CDR3 sequence is 17 residues long. In nucleotides, the CDR3 is TGTGCCAGCAGCTTGGTAGTAGTGAAACCTAACACCGGGGAGCTGTTTTTT. Its translation: CASSLVVVKPNTGELFF.

This clonotype was seen ten or more times. J is TRBJ1-1 and V is TRBV12-3 or TRBV12-4; D possibly corresponds to TRBD1 (6 bases). The V and J ends lost 3 bases and 0 bases respectively, with 8 bases between them. This CDR3 comprises 14 residues. In nucleotides, the CDR3 is TGTGCCAGCAGTTTCAGGGGTATGAACACTGAAGCTTTCTTT. Its protein product is CASSFRGMNTEAFF.

Details on this clonotype: Its ends do not fully match the called genes, so a read error is possible. The chain employs TRBV10-3 and TRBJ1-2; D possibly corresponds to TRBD1 (5 bases). The CDR3 runs 14 residues. The germline V gene has CDR1 ENHRY and CDR2 SYGVKD. CDR3 in DNA: TGTGTCATCAGTCCCCACAGGCAGAGCTATGGCTACACCTTC. Its translation: CVISPHRQSYGYTF.

On this clonotype: Relative to the germline gene, one junction end is altered; a read error may explain this. The chain couples TRBV6-1 to TRBJ1-4; D ambiguous. This CDR3 spans 14 amino acids. Germline-derived CDR1 and CDR2 are MNHNS and SASEGT. The CDR3 spells CASSVNGNGEKLLF. Written as DNA, the CDR3 is TGTGCCAGCAGTGTTAACGGGAATGGTGAAAAACTGCTTTTT.

The chain couples TRBV4-2 to TRBJ2-3, with D possibly being TRBD2 (6 bases). The CDR3 is 16 residues long. The germline V and J ends were trimmed by 0 bases and 7 bases, with 17 bases remaining between them. Germline values: CDR1 LGHNA, CDR2 YNFKEQ. The CDR3 region is CASSQDLASELYTQYF. CDR3 nucleotides: TGTGCCAGCAGCCAAGATCTGGCTAGCGAGCTTTATACGCAGTATTTT.

In its sample, this clonotype was seen once. This may be a read error, as it is one base from a much larger clone. The chain combines TRBV6-2 or TRBV6-3 with TRBJ2-5; no clear D. Germline CDR1 and CDR2: MNHEY and SVGEGT. The CDR3 extends over 12 amino acids. CDR3 amino acids: CITAGQKETQYF. CDR3 nucleotide sequence: TGTATCACAGCAGGTCAGAAAGAGACCCAGTACTTC.

This clonotype was detected once. One end of the junction varies from germline; a read error may be responsible. This sequence joins TRBV11-2 and TRBJ2-2; 10 nucleotides match TRBD1. The CDR3 has 15 amino acids. Germline values: CDR1 SGHAT, CDR2 FQNNGV. In nucleotides, the CDR3 is TGTACCAGCAGACAGGACAGGGGGGCAACCGGGGAGCTGTTTTTT. Its protein is CTSRQDRGATGELFF.

This chain uses TRBV28 with TRBJ2-7; D is possibly TRBD1 (6 bases). Germline V gene sequence: CDR1 MDHEN, CDR2 SYDVKM. CDR3 length equals 15 residues. Trimming stripped 6 bases from V and 0 bases from J, with 15 bases between. CDR3 DNA: TGTGCCAGCAGCACCCAGGGGAGAGGCTCCTACGAGCAGTACTTC. It encodes CASSTQGRGSYEQYF.

A word on this clonotype: A read error may produce the germline difference seen at one junction end. This rearrangement joins TRBV11-3 to TRBJ2-2; D is possibly TRBD1 (6 bases). Germline-derived CDR1 and CDR2 are SGHNT and YENEEA. CDR3 length: 14 amino acids. The CDR3 sequence: CTSSLVGGTGELFF. CDR3 in DNA: TGTACCAGCAGCTTAGTAGGGGGTACCGGGGAGCTGTTTTTT.

Regarding this clonotype: Germline and junction disagree at one end, which may indicate a read error. This chain joins TRBV29-1 and TRBJ2-7; maybe TRBD1 (5 bases). The CDR3 has 13 amino acids. Germline CDR1 reads SQVTM; CDR2 reads ANQGSEA. The DNA of the CDR3 is TGCAGCATTGTCCAGGGATCCTTCTACGAGCAGTATTTC. Translating gives CSIVQGSFYEQYF.

This chain uses TRBV11-2 with TRBJ2-1, with TRBD1 matching 7 bases. This CDR3 spans 18 amino acids. The V gene's germline CDR1 is SGHAT and CDR2 FQNNGV. V shed 3 bases, J shed 4 bases, and the junction held 15 bases outside the gene matches. The CDR3 is CASSFGAGGSGSYNEQFF. CDR3 coding DNA: TGTGCCAGCAGCTTTGGGGCAGGGGGTTCCGGCTCTTACAATGAGCAGTTCTTC.

A note on this clonotype: In this CDR3 the conserved last residue, phenylalanine or tryptophan, is missing, so a read error is likely. This chain uses TRBV29-1 with TRBJ1-2; 12 bases are shared with TRBD1. Germline lookup yields CDR1 SQVTM and CDR2 ANQGSEA. The CDR3 loop spans 13 amino acids. The J segment lost 6 bases and the V segment lost 6 bases, leaving 5 bases of the junction unmatched. The CDR3 region has the DNA TGCAGCGTAGGGACAGGGGGCAGGCATGGCTACACCATC. It yields the protein CSVGTGGRHGYTI.

To note about this clonotype: Given a much more abundant clone one base away, this may be a read error. The chain joins TRBV6-2 or TRBV6-3 to TRBJ2-1, with D perhaps matching TRBD1 (6 bases). This CDR3 has 16 amino acids. Looked up from germline, CDR1 is MNHEY and CDR2 is SVGEGT. The CDR3 nucleotides are TGTGCCAGCAAAACTTCGGTGAACATCCGGGACAATGAGCAGTTATTC. Translation gives CASKTSVNIRDNEQLF.

There are many counts of this clonotype. The chain employs TRBV12-3 or TRBV12-4 and TRBJ1-2; no reliable D call. This CDR3 has 13 amino acids. With 3 bases removed from V and 2 bases from J, the gap between germline ends came to 7 bases. CDR3 region: CASSFRRNYGYTF. CDR3 nucleotide sequence: TGTGCCAGCAGTTTTCGGCGGAACTATGGCTACACCTTC.

As concerns this clonotype: A much larger clone sits a single nucleotide away, making a read error possible. The final CDR3 position lacks the conserved phenylalanine or tryptophan, pointing to a likely read error. The chain is built from TRBV6-5 and TRBJ1-1, with TRBD1 identical over 9 bases. V was pared by 6 bases and J by 8 bases, with 4 bases of the junction left unmatched. Germline V gives CDR1 MNHEY, CDR2 SVGAGI. CDR3 length: 12 residues. CDR3 amino acids: CASRRGTGEAFS. The CDR3 DNA follows: TGTGCCAGCAGGAGAGGGACAGGGGAAGCTTTCTCT.

This clonotype came up a few times. The chain combines TRBV12-3 or TRBV12-4 with TRBJ1-5; D is undetermined. The CDR3 loop spans 14 amino acids. Trimming shortened V by 3 bases and J by 4 bases, and 10 bases separated the two germline ends. The CDR3 DNA sequence: TGTGCCAGCAGTTTTTCTGCGGGAAATCAGCCCCAGCATTTT. This codes for CASSFSAGNQPQHF.

As for this clonotype: The junction departs from the called germline gene at one end, perhaps through a read error. The chain uses TRBV11-2 and TRBJ1-3; D ambiguous. The germline V gene encodes CDR1 SGHAT and CDR2 FQNNGV. This CDR3 is 17 amino acids long. Written as DNA, the CDR3 is TGTCCCAGCAGCTTAGCTCCTAGGACGGGCTCTGGGAACACCATATATTTT. Translated: CPSSLAPRTGSGNTIYF.

Worth noting for this clonotype: Given a much more abundant clone one base away, this may be a read error. Without the conserved terminal phenylalanine or tryptophan, this CDR3 likely stems from a read error. The V call is TRBV6-6, the J call TRBJ1-1; TRBD1 agrees at 7 bases. The CDR3 spans 14 residues. Germline lookup yields CDR1 MNHNY and CDR2 SVGAGI (reference sequence). J was trimmed by 1 base and V by 5 bases; bases with no gene match: 4. The CDR3 loop reads CASSGGTANTEAFL. The CDR3 nucleotides read TGTGCCAGCAGTGGAGGGACAGCGAACACTGAAGCTTTCCTT.

This sequence joins TRBV25-1 and TRBJ1-1, with 7 nucleotides matching TRBD1. After removal of 4 bases from V and 7 bases from J, the junction contained 3 bases not matched to a gene. The CDR3 covers 12 residues. Per the germline V gene, CDR1 is MGHDK and CDR2 is SYGVNS. The DNA for the CDR3 is TGTGCCAGCAGTGCCAGACAGGGTGAAGCTTTCTTT. Its translation: CASSARQGEAFF.

As for this clonotype: The junction departs from germline at one end; a sequencing error may be responsible. This chain uses TRBV11-2 with TRBJ1-1; D unclear. The CDR3 has 14 amino acids. CDR1 is SGHAT, CDR2 FQNNGV, per germline. CDR3 residues: CVSSLMSWNTEAFF. Written as DNA, the CDR3 is TGTGTCAGCAGTTTAATGTCTTGGAACACTGAAGCTTTCTTT.

This clonotype was picked up one time. The V gene is TRBV11-2, the J gene TRBJ2-7, with 8 bases identical to TRBD2. CDR3 length: 16 amino acids. CDR1 and CDR2 (germline): SGHAT, FQNNGV. The V segment lost 5 bases and the J segment 6 bases; nucleotides outside the gene matches: 15. For the CDR3, the DNA is TGTGCCAGCAGCCCCTTGGGCGGGAGGACCTCAGCCGAGCAGTACTTC. This encodes CASSPLGGRTSAEQYF. The full variable domain, rest sourced from reference TRBV11-2 and TRBJ2-7, is EAGVAQSPRYKIIEKRQSVAFWCNPISGHATLYWYQQILGQGPKLLIQFQNNGVVDDSQLPKDRFSAERLKGVDSTLKIQPAKLEDSAVYLCASSPLGGRTSAEQYFGPGTRLTVT.

This clonotype was picked up many times. The chain is built from TRBV12-3 or TRBV12-4 and TRBJ2-3; no clear D gene. The CDR3 extends over 14 amino acids. Deletions cut 5 bases from V and 5 bases from J, with 14 bases between. The DNA of the CDR3 is TGTGCCAGCAGTCCCGCCCGGGCTGGAGATACGCAGTATTTT. This translates into CASSPARAGDTQYF.

This clonotype was counted only a few times. A much bigger clone sits one base away, suggesting this may be a read error. Lacking the conserved final phenylalanine or tryptophan, this CDR3 likely reflects a read error. CDR3 coding DNA: TGTGCCAGCTATACCCTGGCCCAGGGGGAGACCCAGTACCTC. It yields the protein CASYTLAQGETQYL. The gene calls are TRBV12-3 or TRBV12-4 and TRBJ2-5; possibly TRBD1 for D (6 bases). CDR3 length: 14 residues. Trimming stripped 8 bases from V and 5 bases from J, with 18 bases between.

This clonotype occurred many times. This rearrangement joins TRBV14 to TRBJ1-2; D perhaps matches TRBD1 (6 bases). The CDR3 spans 13 residues. Between the trimmed V and J ends, which lost 4 bases and 7 bases, there was a span of 13 bases. The V gene's germline CDR1 is SGHDN and CDR2 FVKESK. The CDR3 reads CASSLTQGTGYTF. CDR3 coding DNA: TGTGCCAGCAGCCTCACTCAGGGGACTGGCTACACCTTC.

About this clonotype itself: This could be a read error, since a much larger clone is one nucleotide away. The CDR3 ends on some other residue instead of the conserved phenylalanine or tryptophan, so this is likely a read error. The CDR3 DNA reads TGTGCCAGCAGCTTTGGGACTAGCGGATCCTACGAGCAGTACTCC. Translated, it gives CASSFGTSGSYEQYS. This rearrangement joins TRBV5-4 to TRBJ2-7; 11 nucleotides agree with TRBD2. This CDR3 spans 15 amino acids. V lost 2 bases to trimming and J lost 1 base; unmatched junction nucleotides: 2. Germline CDR1 and CDR2: SGHNT and YYREEE (reference sequence).

This clonotype was observed once. V gene TRBV7-8 combines with J gene TRBJ1-2; 12 bases agree with TRBD1. Per germline, CDR1 SGHVS and CDR2 FQNEAQ. The CDR3 length is 17 residues. V lost 11 bases, J lost 7 bases, and 20 bases stayed unmatched. Here the CDR3 DNA reads TGTGCCGGGAGCTTGCGGGACAGGGGGCTTTCGGAAGTTGGCTACACCTTC. Translated: CAGSLRDRGLSEVGYTF.